This T cell receptor (beta chain) was obtained from a study of blood T cells in healthy people across ages. Study conclusions and caveats: Naive CD4+ cells and diversity were both higher in long-lived donors than in aged donors.

Germline-derived CDR1 and CDR2 are SGDLS and YYNGEE. CDR3 size: 12 residues. The V and J ends lost 4 bases and 7 bases respectively, with 9 bases between them. A second PCR, run for roughly 7 to 11 cycles, used a sample-barcoded 5' primer plus a J-beta primer mix. The authors tagged each cDNA molecule using a template-switch adaptor with 12 random nucleotides. TCRdb reprocessed the 5' RACE reads with MiXCR, giving one entry per CDR3 protein. This sample has roughly 1.7 million distinct CDR3 sequences, with about 32% found just once. With respect to this clonotype: Its antigen is currently unknown. This may stem from a read error, because a much larger clone lies one nucleotide away.

The TCR sequence derives from a woman aged 25 to 45 in good health. The rearrangement uses TRBV9 and TRBJ2-1; no clear D gene. Sequenced sample: blood. CDR3 nucleotides: TGTGCCAGCAGCATGGCAGCAAATGAGCAGTTCTTC. This translates into CASSMAANEQFF.